Below are 26 T cell receptor beta chains sequenced from a single sample in a study of T cells after yellow fever vaccination. TCRdb used MiXCR to reprocess the 5' RACE reads, holding one entry per CDR3 protein. The sample includes 400,000 or so distinct CDR3 sequences, roughly 11% seen only once; the top ten take roughly 18%. Sequencing used PBMCs, obtained on the day of the first yellow fever vaccination. The origin of the receptors is a man aged 18 to 30 who received the YFV17D yellow fever vaccine.

This chain connects TRBV18 to TRBJ2-1, with a possible D match to TRBD2 (6 bases). CDR1 is KGHSH and CDR2 is LQKENI in the germline V gene. The CDR3 runs 13 residues. V gave up 5 bases and J gave up 2 bases, with 7 bases separating them. The CDR3 loop reads CASSGTPYNEQFF. CDR3 sequence (DNA): TGTGCCAGCTCAGGGACTCCCTACAATGAGCAGTTCTTC. Combining the CDR3 with reference TRBV18 and TRBJ2-1 gives the whole variable domain NAGVMQNPRHLVRRRGQEARLRCSPMKGHSHVYWYRQLPEEGLKFMVYLQKENIIDESGMPKERFSAEFPKEGPSILRIQQVVRGDSAAYFCASSGTPYNEQFFGPGTRLTVL.

This clonotype was seen only a few times. The chain uses TRBV9 and TRBJ2-2, with 8 bases that match TRBD2. Per the germline V gene, CDR1 is SGDLS and CDR2 is YYNGEE. CDR3 size: 15 residues. J gave up 6 bases and V 2 bases, and 6 bases lay outside the gene matches. DNA for the CDR3: TGTGCCAGCAGCGTTTCGGGGGGGAGGTCCGGGGAGCTGTTTTTT. Amino acid sequence: CASSVSGGRSGELFF.

V is TRBV7-2 and J is TRBJ1-1; D not resolved. The CDR3 is 14 residues long. V lost 3 bases to trimming and J lost 1 base, with 9 bases between them. Germline V gene data show CDR1 as SGHTA and CDR2 as FQGNSA. CDR3: CASSFSFGNTEAFF. CDR3 DNA: TGTGCCAGCAGCTTTTCTTTTGGGAACACTGAAGCTTTCTTT.

This clonotype was seen ten or more times. J is TRBJ1-5 and V is TRBV4-1; 8 bases match TRBD1. V shed 2 bases and J 10 bases; nucleotides not matched to a gene: 19. CDR1 is MGHRA and CDR2 is YSYEKL in the germline V gene. The CDR3 is made up of 18 amino acids. CDR3 bases: TGCGCCAGCAGCCAAACCGGGACAGGCGGTATTCGGGCGGATCCCCAGCATTTT. Protein product: CASSQTGTGGIRADPQHF.

V is TRBV29-1 and J is TRBJ2-3; D not certain. From germline, CDR1 is SQVTM and CDR2 ANQGSEA. The ends were cut back, 4 bases at V and 1 base at J, with 15 bases in the middle. The CDR3 length is 15 residues. The CDR3 spells CSVVGQPSRTDTQYF. DNA for the CDR3: TGCAGCGTTGTCGGCCAGCCCAGCCGCACAGATACGCAGTATTTT.

This rearrangement joins TRBV10-3 to TRBJ2-1; 7 bases are a match to TRBD2. This CDR3 has 18 amino acids. Germline CDR1 reads ENHRY; CDR2 reads SYGVKD. Trimming cost V 3 bases and J 2 bases; bases outside gene matches: 13. For the CDR3, the DNA is TGTGCCATCAGTGACCCGCTGGTCGAGCGGGGAACCTACAATGAGCAGTTCTTC. This encodes CAISDPLVERGTYNEQFF.

The V call is TRBV5-4, the J call TRBJ2-3; 8 nucleotides align to TRBD2. CDR1 SGHNT and CDR2 YYREEE come from the germline V gene (reference sequence). The CDR3 spans 15 residues. V lost 4 bases, J lost 3 bases, and 7 bases stayed unmatched. DNA for the CDR3: TGTGCCAGCAGCGGGCAAGGCGGGGGGACAGATACGCAGTATTTT. Protein product: CASSGQGGGTDTQYF.

This clonotype has ten or more counts. The chain uses TRBV10-3 and TRBJ1-5, with TRBD1 matching over 10 bases. V lost 6 bases to trimming and J lost 2 bases; unmatched junction nucleotides: 7. The CDR3 loop spans 16 amino acids. The germline V gene has CDR1 ENHRY and CDR2 SYGVKD. CDR3 coding DNA: TGTGCCATCAGCAGACAGGGGGCCGGGGGCAATCAGCCCCAGCATTTT. It yields the protein CAISRQGAGGNQPQHF.

This clonotype was detected only a few times. The chain employs TRBV27 and TRBJ2-3; the D gene is possibly TRBD2 (5 bases). The CDR3 sequence is 16 residues long. The V gene's germline CDR1 is MNHEY and CDR2 SMNVEV (reference sequence). Trimming took 4 bases from V and 4 from J, leaving 18 bases between them. The DNA for the CDR3 is TGTGCCAGCAGTTCTATCGAACCGGGGTTGGCAGATACGCAGTATTTT. Protein product: CASSSIEPGLADTQYF.

The chain combines TRBV7-9 with TRBJ2-3, with 11 bases lining up with TRBD2. The germline gives CDR1 SEHNR, CDR2 FQNEAQ (reference sequence). The length of the CDR3 is 17 residues. The ends lost 5 bases at V and 7 bases at J; junction bases unmatched: 14. CDR3 in amino acids: CASSPVAGGPDRNTQYF. The CDR3 DNA follows: TGTGCCAGCAGCCCGGTAGCGGGGGGGCCTGATAGGAATACGCAGTATTTT.

The chain is built from TRBV10-3 and TRBJ1-4; D is ambiguous. The germline V gene has CDR1 ENHRY and CDR2 SYGVKD. Deletions cut 2 bases from V and 8 bases from J, with 12 bases between. This CDR3 contains 14 residues. CDR3 bases: TGTGCCATCAGTGAGCCGGAGCCCGGGGAAAAACTGTTTTTT. The encoded protein is CAISEPEPGEKLFF.

A single count supports this clonotype. The chain combines TRBV4-3 with TRBJ2-3, with a tentative D call TRBD2 (6 bases). Trimming left V 2 bases short and J 5 bases short, with 14 bases between. CDR3 length: 15 amino acids. Germline assignment: CDR1 LGHNA and CDR2 YSLEER. The CDR3 is CASSQLRESGDTQYF. The CDR3 DNA is TGCGCCAGCAGCCAACTCCGGGAGAGTGGAGATACGCAGTATTTT.

This clonotype has more than one count but fewer than ten. The J gene is TRBJ2-7, the V gene TRBV2; D unresolved. The V gene's germline CDR1 is SNHLY and CDR2 FYNNEI. Trimming left V 9 bases short and J 3 bases short, with 9 bases between. CDR3 length: 11 residues. The CDR3 sequence: CASFANYEQYF. As DNA, the CDR3 is TGTGCCAGTTTCGCAAACTACGAGCAGTACTTC.

This clonotype has a handful of counts. The gene calls are TRBV4-1 and TRBJ1-1; 11 bases agree with TRBD1. The CDR3 is 18 amino acids. V shed 4 bases, J shed 4 bases, and the junction held 14 bases outside the gene matches. The germline V gene has CDR1 MGHRA and CDR2 YSYEKL. Written as DNA, the CDR3 is TGCGCCAGCAGCCGCTCGGACAGGGGGCTTTGGTTAGGCACTGAAGCTTTCTTT. It is translated as CASSRSDRGLWLGTEAFF.

This clonotype was counted a few times. The J gene is TRBJ2-2, the V gene TRBV7-2; D is possibly TRBD2 (7 bases). Germline CDR1 and CDR2: SGHTA and FQGNSA. This CDR3 region has 12 residues. V was cut by 0 bases and J by 14 bases, with 10 bases left in between. In DNA form, the CDR3 reads TGTGCCAGCAGCTTAGCGGGGGGGCCCCTGTTTTTT. Translating gives CASSLAGGPLFF.

This clonotype has at least ten counts. V gene TRBV4-1 combines with J gene TRBJ2-3; tentative D call: TRBD2 (6 bases). The V gene's germline CDR1 is MGHRA and CDR2 YSYEKL. This CDR3 has 17 residues. V lost 1 base, J lost 5 bases, and 19 bases lay in between. CDR3 sequence: CASSQVSPRGRIDTQYF. DNA for the CDR3: TGCGCCAGCAGCCAAGTGAGTCCGCGGGGTAGAATAGATACGCAGTATTTT.

This clonotype was seen many times. The rearrangement links TRBV5-1 to TRBJ2-1; 8 positions agree with TRBD1. With 4 bases clipped from V and 5 bases from J, the junction kept 2 bases outside the gene matches. The CDR3 loop spans 13 amino acids. In germline, CDR1 is SGHRS, CDR2 YFSETQ. CDR3 DNA: TGCGCCAGCAGCCAGGACAGGGACAATGAGCAGTTCTTC. Amino acids: CASSQDRDNEQFF.

The chain carries TRBV27 and TRBJ1-4, with D perhaps matching TRBD1 (5 bases). CDR1 and CDR2 (germline): MNHEY, SMNVEV (reference sequence). Trimming took 7 bases from V and 1 from J, leaving 13 bases between them. The CDR3 contains 15 residues. The CDR3 spells CASTAYGGTNEKLFF. For the CDR3, the DNA is TGTGCCAGCACCGCTTACGGGGGAACTAATGAAAAACTGTTTTTT.

Only one count was recorded for this clonotype. This may stem from a read error, because a much larger clone lies one nucleotide away. The chain recombines TRBV5-1 with TRBJ1-2; no firm D call. CDR3 length: 18 residues. The ends were cut back, 1 base at V and 1 base at J, with 20 bases in the middle. Looked up from germline, CDR1 is SGHRS and CDR2 is YFSETQ. The CDR3 is CASSLSGDSGGGNYGYTF. DNA of the CDR3: TGCGCCAGCAGCTTGTCCGGAGACTCAGGAGGAGGTAACTATGGCTACACCTTC.

The V call is TRBV14, the J call TRBJ2-1; tentative D call: TRBD2 (5 bases). The germline V gene has CDR1 SGHDN and CDR2 FVKESK. Trimming took 1 base from V and 0 from J, leaving 10 bases between them. The CDR3 length is 16 residues. The CDR3 loop reads CASSQVRTSSYNEQFF. DNA of the CDR3: TGTGCCAGCAGCCAAGTACGGACTTCCTCCTACAATGAGCAGTTCTTC.

This clonotype appeared a few times. The J gene is TRBJ2-7, the V gene TRBV19; 8 positions match TRBD2. The CDR3 has 16 amino acids. Germline CDR1 LNHDA, CDR2 SQIVND (reference sequence). The V segment lost 2 bases and the J segment 3 bases; nucleotides outside the gene matches: 9. CDR3 region: CASSINPSGGYYEQYF. As DNA, the CDR3 is TGTGCCAGTAGTATAAACCCCAGCGGGGGCTACTACGAGCAGTACTTC.

The chain employs TRBV20-1 and TRBJ2-5; D unresolved. This CDR3 comprises 13 residues. Between the trimmed V and J ends, which lost 3 bases and 5 bases, there was a span of 13 bases. Germline V gene data show CDR1 as DFQATT and CDR2 as SNEGSKA (reference sequence). The CDR3 protein is CSASPAPVETQYF. The CDR3 DNA follows: TGCAGTGCTAGCCCAGCTCCCGTGGAGACCCAGTACTTC.

This clonotype appeared many times. This chain links TRBV6-2 or TRBV6-3 with TRBJ2-1, with D unresolved. The CDR3 runs to 13 residues. Germline V gene data show CDR1 as MNHEY and CDR2 as SVGEGT. The ends were cut back, 2 bases at V and 5 bases at J, with 7 bases in the middle. In DNA, the CDR3 is TGTGCCAGCAGTTACCTAGTAAACAATGAGCAGTTCTTC. Its protein is CASSYLVNNEQFF.

This clonotype was recorded a few times. This sequence joins TRBV6-5 and TRBJ2-3; D possibly corresponds to TRBD2 (6 bases). Germline loops: CDR1 MNHEY, CDR2 SVGAGI. V gave up 4 bases and J gave up 5 bases, with 22 bases separating them. The CDR3 loop spans 17 amino acids. DNA of the CDR3: TGTGCCAGCAGTTCCCGGGACTCACTTGGAAGGATAGATACGCAGTATTTT. Protein sequence: CASSSRDSLGRIDTQYF.

This clonotype occurred a few times. The chain uses TRBV6-5 and TRBJ1-5; D is unclear. Germline CDR1 reads MNHEY; CDR2 reads SVGAGI. CDR3 length: 14 amino acids. V lost 2 bases to trimming and J lost 2 bases, with 7 bases between them. The CDR3 region is CASSYQDGNQPQHF. As DNA, the CDR3 is TGTGCCAGCAGTTACCAGGACGGCAATCAGCCCCAGCATTTT.

This clonotype was counted at least ten times. The junction shows a germline mismatch at one end, possibly a read error. The chain has TRBV7-7 and TRBJ2-2; a possible D gene is TRBD1 (6 bases). This CDR3 has 15 amino acids. Germline V gives CDR1 SSHAT, CDR2 FNYEAQ (reference sequence). This CDR3 is CASSKQGAAAGELFF. The CDR3 DNA follows: TGTGCTAGCAGCAAACAGGGAGCGGCGGCCGGGGAGCTGTTTTTT.